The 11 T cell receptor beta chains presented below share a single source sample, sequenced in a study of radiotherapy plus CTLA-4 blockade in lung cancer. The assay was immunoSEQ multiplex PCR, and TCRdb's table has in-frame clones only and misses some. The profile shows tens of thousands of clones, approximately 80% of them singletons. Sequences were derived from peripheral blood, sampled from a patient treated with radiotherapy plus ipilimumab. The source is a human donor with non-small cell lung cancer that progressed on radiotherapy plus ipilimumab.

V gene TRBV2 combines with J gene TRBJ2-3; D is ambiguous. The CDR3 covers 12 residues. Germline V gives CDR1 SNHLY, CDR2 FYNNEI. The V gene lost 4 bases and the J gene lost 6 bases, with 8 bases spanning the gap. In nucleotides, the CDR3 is TGTGCCAGCAGTGCCCGCTGGGATACGCAGTATTTT. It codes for CASSARWDTQYF.

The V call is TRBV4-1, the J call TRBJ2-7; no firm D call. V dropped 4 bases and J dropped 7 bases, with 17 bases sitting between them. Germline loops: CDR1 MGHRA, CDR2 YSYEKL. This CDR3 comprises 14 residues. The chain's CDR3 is CASSPRPSSGEQYF. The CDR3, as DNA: TGCGCCAGCAGCCCTAGACCCTCATCGGGTGAGCAGTACTTC.

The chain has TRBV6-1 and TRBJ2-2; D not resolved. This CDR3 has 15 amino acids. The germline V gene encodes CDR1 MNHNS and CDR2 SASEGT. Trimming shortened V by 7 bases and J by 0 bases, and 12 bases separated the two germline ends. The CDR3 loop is CASNLMESNTGELFF. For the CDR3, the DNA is TGTGCCAGCAACCTGATGGAGTCGAACACCGGGGAGCTGTTTTTT.

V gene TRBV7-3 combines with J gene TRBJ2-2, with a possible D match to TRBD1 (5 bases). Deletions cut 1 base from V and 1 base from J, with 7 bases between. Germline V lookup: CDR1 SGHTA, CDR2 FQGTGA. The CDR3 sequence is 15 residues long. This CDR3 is CASSLSRENTGELFF. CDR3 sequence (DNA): TGTGCCAGCAGCTTAAGCAGGGAGAACACCGGGGAGCTGTTTTTT.

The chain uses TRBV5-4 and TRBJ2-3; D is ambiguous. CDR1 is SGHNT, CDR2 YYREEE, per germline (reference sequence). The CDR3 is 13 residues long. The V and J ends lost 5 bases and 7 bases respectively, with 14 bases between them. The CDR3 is CASSEEPTNTQYF. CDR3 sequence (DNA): TGTGCCAGCAGTGAGGAACCCACGAATACGCAGTATTTT.

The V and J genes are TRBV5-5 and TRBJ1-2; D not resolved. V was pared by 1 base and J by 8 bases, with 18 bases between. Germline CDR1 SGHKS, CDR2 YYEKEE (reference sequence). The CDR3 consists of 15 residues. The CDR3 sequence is CASSLLPEGTSGYTF. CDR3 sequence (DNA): TGTGCCAGCAGCTTGTTACCCGAGGGAACAAGCGGCTACACCTTC.

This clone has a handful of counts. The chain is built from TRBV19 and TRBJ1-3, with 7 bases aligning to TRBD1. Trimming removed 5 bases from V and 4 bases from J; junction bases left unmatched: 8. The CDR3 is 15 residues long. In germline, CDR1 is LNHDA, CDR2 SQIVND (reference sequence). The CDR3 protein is CASSVDRVGGNTIYF. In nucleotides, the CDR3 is TGTGCCAGTAGTGTCGACAGGGTCGGAGGAAACACCATATATTTT.

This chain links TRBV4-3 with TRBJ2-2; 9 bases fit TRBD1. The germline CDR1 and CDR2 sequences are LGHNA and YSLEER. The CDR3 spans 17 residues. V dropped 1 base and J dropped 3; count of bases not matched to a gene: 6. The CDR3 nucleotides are TGCGCCAGCAGCCAAGCTGGACAGGGGTGGGACACCGGGGAGCTGTTTTTT. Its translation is CASSQAGQGWDTGELFF.

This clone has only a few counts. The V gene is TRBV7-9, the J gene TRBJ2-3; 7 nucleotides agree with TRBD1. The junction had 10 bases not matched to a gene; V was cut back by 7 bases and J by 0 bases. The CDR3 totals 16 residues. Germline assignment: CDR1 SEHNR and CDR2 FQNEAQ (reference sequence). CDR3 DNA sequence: TGTGCCAGCACCCCCTGGGGGACAGCTAGCACAGATACGCAGTATTTT. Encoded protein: CASTPWGTASTDTQYF.

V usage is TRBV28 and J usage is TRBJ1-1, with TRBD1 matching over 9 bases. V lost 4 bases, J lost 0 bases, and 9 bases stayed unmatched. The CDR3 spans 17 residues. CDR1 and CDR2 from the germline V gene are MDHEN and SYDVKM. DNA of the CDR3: TGTGCCAGCAGTTCGGACAGGGGAAGGATTTTGAACACTGAAGCTTTCTTT. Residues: CASSSDRGRILNTEAFF.

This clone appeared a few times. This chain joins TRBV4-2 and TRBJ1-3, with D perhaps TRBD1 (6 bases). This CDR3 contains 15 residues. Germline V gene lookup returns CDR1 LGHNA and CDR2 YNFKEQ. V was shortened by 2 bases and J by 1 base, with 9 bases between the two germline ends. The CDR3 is CASSQRGMSGNTIYF. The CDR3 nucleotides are TGTGCCAGCAGCCAAAGGGGGATGTCTGGAAACACCATATATTTT.